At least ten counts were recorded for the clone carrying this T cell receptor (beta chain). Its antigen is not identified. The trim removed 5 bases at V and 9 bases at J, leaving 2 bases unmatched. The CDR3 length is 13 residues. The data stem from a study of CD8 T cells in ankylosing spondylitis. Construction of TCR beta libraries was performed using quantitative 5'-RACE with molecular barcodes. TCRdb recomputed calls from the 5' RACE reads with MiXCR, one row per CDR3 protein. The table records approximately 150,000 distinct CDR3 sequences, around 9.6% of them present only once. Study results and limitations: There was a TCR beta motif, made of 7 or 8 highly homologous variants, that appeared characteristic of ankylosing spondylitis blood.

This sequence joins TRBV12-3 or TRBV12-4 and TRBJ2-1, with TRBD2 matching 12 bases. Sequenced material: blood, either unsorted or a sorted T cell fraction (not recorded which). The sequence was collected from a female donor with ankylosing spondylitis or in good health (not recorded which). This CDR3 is CASSPTSGSEQFF. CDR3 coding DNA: TGTGCCAGCAGTCCGACTAGCGGGAGTGAGCAGTTCTTC.